This TCR beta chain was recorded in a study of Graves' ophthalmopathy and Graves' hyperthyroidism. Exclusion applied to patients with other autoimmune diseases, uncontrolled infections, pregnancy or lactation. The V end was cut by 6 bases, the J end by 4 bases, with 12 bases between. Germline values: CDR1 SQVTM, CDR2 ANQGSEA. The CDR3 runs 12 residues. RNA transcripts served as template for amplifying TCR beta CDR3 sequences. RT-PCR in the first round used HTBI primers; a second-round multiplex PCR followed. A single record per CDR3 protein comes from TCRdb applying MiXCR to the multiplex PCR reads. The sample lists 300,000 to 500,000 distinct CDR3 sequences; 15% were seen once.

The genes are TRBV29-1 and TRBJ2-5; no definite D call. The sequence was obtained from a woman aged 18-35 years with stable Graves' hyperthyroidism. Sequencing was done on a sample of peripheral blood. The CDR3 DNA sequence: TGCAGCGTCCACGTGGGCCCAGAGACCCAGTACTTC. This sequence encodes CSVHVGPETQYF.